Listed below are T cell receptor beta chains from one sample, sequenced in a study of CD8 T cells in ankylosing spondylitis. TCRdb recomputed calls from the 5' RACE reads with MiXCR, one row per CDR3 protein. The sample lists 300,000 to 400,000 distinct CDR3 sequences; about 15% were seen once. Sequenced material: blood, either unsorted or a sorted T cell fraction (not recorded which). These receptors were collected from a male donor with ankylosing spondylitis or in good health (not recorded which). Each CDR3 is given with its conserved first and last residue. Fields, in order: J gene, D gene, V gene, clone size, CDR3 protein, CDR3 DNA. A D gene is named only where the DNA matches it firmly. Part of the rows lack a size; the others show once, few, many or a class for expanded clones.

>TRBJ2-2|NA|TRBV3-1|NA
CASSPGVGAGELFF
TGTGCCAGCAGCCCGGGCGTTGGGGCCGGGGAGCTGTTTTTT
>TRBJ1-1|NA|TRBV12-3/TRBV12-4|many
CASSSKLNTEAFF
TGTGCCAGCAGTTCAAAACTGAACACTGAAGCTTTCTTT
>TRBJ2-2|NA|TRBV12-3/TRBV12-4|few
CASSFGGFNTGELFF
TGTGCCAGCAGTTTTGGCGGATTCAACACCGGGGAGCTGTTTTTT
>TRBJ2-1|TRBD2|TRBV10-3|NA
CAISESLAGENEQFF
TGTGCCATCAGTGAGTCTCTAGCGGGAGAGAATGAGCAGTTCTTC
>TRBJ1-1|NA|TRBV12-5|few
CASGLEPGLSEAFF
TGTGCTAGTGGTTTGGAGCCAGGGCTCTCTGAAGCTTTCTTT
>TRBJ1-2|NA|TRBV20-1|NA
CSAETGGTYGYTF
TGCAGTGCTGAAACGGGCGGGACCTATGGCTACACCTTC
>TRBJ1-5|NA|TRBV12-2|NA
CASRPHKHQPQHF
TGTGCAAGTCGCCCGCATAAGCATCAGCCCCAGCATTTT
>TRBJ2-3|NA|TRBV20-1|few
CSARDIGMSTDTQYF
TGCAGTGCTAGAGATATAGGGATGAGCACAGATACGCAGTATTTT
>TRBJ2-1|TRBD1|TRBV29-1|few
CSVRGTAYNEQFF
TGCAGCGTTAGGGGGACAGCCTACAATGAGCAGTTCTTC
>TRBJ2-2|TRBD1|TRBV10-1|few
CASSEPGQGASGELFF
TGCGCCAGCAGTGAGCCGGGACAGGGGGCGTCCGGGGAGCTGTTTTTT
>TRBJ1-2|NA|TRBV29-1|NA
CSGALGGGQGYTF
TGCAGCGGTGCTTTGGGGGGGGGCCAAGGCTACACCTTC
>TRBJ1-1|NA|TRBV5-1|few
CASSLDGIGRPFF
TGCGCCAGCAGCTTGGATGGGATTGGGAGGCCTTTCTTT
>TRBJ2-7|NA|TRBV27|few
CASSPRDSGGYEQYF
TGTGCCAGCAGTCCCCGGGACAGTGGAGGGTACGAGCAGTACTTC
>TRBJ2-3|TRBD2|TRBV5-1|few
CASMRTSGRADTQYF
TGCGCCAGCATGCGGACTAGCGGGAGGGCAGATACGCAGTATTTT
>TRBJ2-4|NA|TRBV28|few
CASSLAGGVGLNIQYF
TGTGCCAGCAGTTTAGCAGGGGGGGTAGGGTTAAACATTCAGTACTTC
>TRBJ2-1|TRBD2|TRBV12-3/TRBV12-4|NA
CASIASGPRSEQFF
TGTGCCAGCATCGCTAGCGGGCCTCGTAGTGAGCAGTTCTTC
>TRBJ2-2|TRBD2|TRBV7-9|NA
CASSLGLVGTGELFF
TGTGCCAGCAGCTTGGGACTAGTTGGCACCGGGGAGCTGTTTTTT
>TRBJ2-3|NA|TRBV6-1|NA
CASSEVRSSTGTDTQYF
TGTGCCAGCAGTGAAGTACGGTCCTCTACAGGCACAGATACGCAGTATTTT
>TRBJ1-1|NA|TRBV10-1|few
CASSRADRTVNTEAFF
TGCGCCAGCAGCCGGGCCGACAGAACGGTGAACACTGAAGCTTTCTTT
>TRBJ1-5|NA|TRBV6-6|medium-sized
CASSYTRPGLNQPQHF
TGTGCCAGCAGTTACACCCGGCCGGGTCTCAATCAGCCCCAGCATTTT
>TRBJ2-5|NA|TRBV25-1|many
CASGETQYF
TGTGCCAGCGGAGAGACCCAGTACTTC
>TRBJ2-1|TRBD2|TRBV5-1|few
CASSLEGSGRPNEQFF
TGCGCCAGCAGCTTGGAGGGTAGCGGGAGACCCAATGAGCAGTTCTTC
>TRBJ2-3|NA|TRBV11-2|NA
CASSLGGSSGVFTDTQYF
TGTGCCAGCAGCTTAGGGGGCAGCTCTGGAGTTTTCACAGATACGCAGTATTTT
>TRBJ2-1|NA|TRBV5-1|few
CASGGTADNEQFF
TGCGCCAGCGGGGGAACAGCCGACAATGAGCAGTTCTTC
>TRBJ2-7|NA|TRBV7-9|few
CASSSLPGASSYEQYF
TGTGCCAGCAGCTCGTTACCGGGGGCTAGCTCCTACGAGCAGTACTTC